This T cell receptor beta chain was retrieved from a study of beta chain features in type 1 diabetes. Expressed TCRB transcripts were sequenced because the entire RNA isolate underwent reverse transcription. This table comes from immunoSEQ multiplex PCR, and its TCRdb copy is limited to in-frame clones, with some not included. The table shows roughly 26,000 clones, with about 52% occurring only once. The CDR3 contains 15 residues. Trimming took 0 bases from V and 4 from J; bases not matched to a gene: 5. The germline gives CDR1 SGHRS, CDR2 YFSETQ. Overall study results and limits: For Type 1 diabetes patients, all four CD4+ subsets carried TCRB CDR3s that were moderately but significantly shorter.

This clone was detected a few times. The target antigen is unknown. Sequencing used stem cell memory CD4+ T cells from blood. The source of this sequence is a man aged 25 to 40 with type 1 diabetes. The chain uses TRBV5-1 and TRBJ2-7; 9 bases match TRBD1. CDR3 bases: TGCGCCAGCAGCTTGGATGGACAGGGGAAGTACGAGCAGTACTTC. It codes for CASSLDGQGKYEQYF.